A single sample is the source of the 27 T cell receptor beta chains below, sequenced in a study of regulatory and conventional T cells in RAG deficiency. Only in-frame clones appear in the TCRdb table, and some are missing; sequencing was by immunoSEQ multiplex PCR. The sample gives about 6,100 clones, less than 95% of which show up once; roughly half is in the top ten. The sequencing sample was made of CD8+ T cells sorted from blood. Source of these receptors: a human donor with RAG deficiency presenting as severe combined immunodeficiency.

This clone appeared once. The CDR3 reads CASSLHRTEAFF. The CDR3 bases are TGTGCCAGCAGCTTACATCGGACTGAAGCTTTCTTT. The rearrangement links TRBV7-2 to TRBJ1-1; D remains unclear. This CDR3 comprises 12 residues. Trimming took 2 bases from V and 5 from J, leaving 6 bases between them. Per the germline V gene, CDR1 is SGHTA and CDR2 is FQGNSA.

The chain combines TRBV2 with TRBJ2-7; D is ambiguous. In germline, CDR1 is SNHLY, CDR2 FYNNEI. The CDR3 contains 9 residues. V lost 4 bases, J lost 6 bases, and 1 base lay in between. DNA for the CDR3: TGTGCCAGCAGTGCCGAGCAGTACTTC. It specifies CASSAEQYF.

The CDR3 coding sequence is TGCGCCAGCAGTGACGGGACCGACGATCCAGAGACCCAGTACTTC. Translated: CASSDGTDDPETQYF. The genes are TRBV10-1 and TRBJ2-5, with D perhaps given as TRBD1 or TRBD2 (5 bases each). Germline V gene lookup returns CDR1 WNHNN and CDR2 SYGVQD (reference sequence). The CDR3 spans 15 residues. Trimming shortened V by 3 bases and J by 4 bases, and 15 bases separated the two germline ends.

The chain combines TRBV6-5 with TRBJ2-2, with D possibly being TRBD1 or TRBD2 (5 bases each). Germline V CDR1 and CDR2: MNHEY, SVGAGI. Trimming removed 4 bases at V and 1 base at J, with 10 bases between. The CDR3 has 15 amino acids. CDR3 in amino acids: CASSSGQGNTGELFF. The CDR3 coding sequence is TGTGCCAGCAGTTCGGGGCAGGGGAACACCGGGGAGCTGTTTTTT.

V and J are TRBV5-8 and TRBJ1-1, with no clear D. Per the germline V gene, CDR1 is SGHTS and CDR2 is YDEGEE. V lost 3 bases to trimming and J lost 0 bases, with 3 bases between them. This CDR3 is 12 amino acids long. CDR3 in amino acids: CASSWMNTEAFF. The CDR3 DNA reads TGTGCCAGCAGCTGGATGAACACTGAAGCTTTCTTT.

As concerns this clone: One end of the junction fails to match germline, which may point to a read error. V usage is TRBV18 and J usage is TRBJ2-2; D is unresolved. The germline V gene encodes CDR1 KGHSH and CDR2 LQKENI. There are 12 residues in the CDR3. This CDR3 reads CATSQNTGELFF. The DNA of the CDR3 is TGTGCCACCTCACAGAACACCGGGGAGCTGTTTTTT. Variable domain in full (rest from reference TRBV18 and TRBJ2-2): NAGVMQNPRHLVRRRGQEARLRCSPMKGHSHVYWYRQLPEEGLKFMVYLQKENIIDESGMPKERFSAEFPKEGPSILRIQQVVRGDSAAYFCATSQNTGELFFGEGSRLTVL.

V usage is TRBV9 and J usage is TRBJ2-6, with a possible D match to TRBD1 (5 bases). The V gene lost 0 bases and the J gene lost 1 base, with 11 bases spanning the gap. CDR3 length equals 17 residues. CDR1 is SGDLS and CDR2 is YYNGEE in the germline V gene. The CDR3 loop reads CASSVGGPLSGANVLTF. For the CDR3, the DNA is TGTGCCAGCAGCGTAGGGGGCCCTCTATCTGGGGCCAACGTCCTGACTTTC.

This chain links TRBV9 with TRBJ2-1; D remains ambiguous. V was shortened by 3 bases and J by 10 bases, with 17 bases between the two germline ends. Germline V gene lookup returns CDR1 SGDLS and CDR2 YYNGEE. This CDR3 is built from 14 residues. The CDR3 nucleotides read TGTGCCAGCAGCGCCGGACCCCCGGCGAGGGAGCAGTTCTTC. It is translated as CASSAGPPAREQFF.

As concerns this clone: Germline and junction disagree at one end, which may indicate a read error. This rearrangement joins TRBV2 to TRBJ2-7; TRBD1 matches at 7 bases. This CDR3 is built from 12 residues. CDR1 is SNHLY, CDR2 FYNNEI, per germline. CDR3: CASREGGHEQYF. In nucleotides, the CDR3 is TGTGCCAGCAGGGAAGGGGGCCACGAGCAGTACTTC. The entire variable domain, with the rest obtained from reference TRBV2 and TRBJ2-7, is as follows: EPEVTQTPSHQVTQMGQEVILRCVPISNHLYFYWYRQILGQKVEFLVSFYNNEISEKSEIFDDQFSVERPDGSNFTLKIRSTKLEDSAMYFCASREGGHEQYFGPGTRLTVT.

The J gene is TRBJ2-1, the V gene TRBV5-1; possibly TRBD1 for D (5 bases). Germline CDR1 reads SGHRS; CDR2 reads YFSETQ. The CDR3 spans 15 residues. V lost 0 bases, J lost 3 bases, and 10 bases lay in between. In DNA, the CDR3 is TGCGCCAGCAGCTTGGCCGACAGCTTCTACAATGAGCAGTTCTTC. Protein: CASSLADSFYNEQFF.

The chain carries TRBV27 and TRBJ2-7, with 7 nucleotides matching TRBD1. CDR1 is MNHEY, CDR2 SMNVEV, per germline (reference sequence). V was clipped by 4 bases and J by 3 bases; unmatched bases: 3. The CDR3 has 13 amino acids. The DNA of the CDR3 is TGTGCCAGCAGTTCCGGGACAGACTACGAGCAGTACTTC. Translating gives CASSSGTDYEQYF.

The rearrangement links TRBV7-3 to TRBJ2-7; the D gene is possibly TRBD1 (6 bases). The CDR3 spans 14 residues. In germline, CDR1 is SGHTA, CDR2 FQGTGA. V was cut by 2 bases and J by 5 bases, with 13 bases left in between. The CDR3, as DNA: TGTGCCAGCAGCTTATCGGCAGGGGCCCACGAGCAGTACTTC. Translation gives CASSLSAGAHEQYF. The whole variable domain, remainder taken from reference TRBV7-3 and TRBJ2-7, is GAGVSQTPSNKVTEKGKYVELRCDPISGHTALYWYRQSLGQGPEFLIYFQGTGAADDSGLPNDRFFAVRPEGSVSTLKIQRTERGDSAVYLCASSLSAGAHEQYFGPGTRLTVT.

This chain uses TRBV9 with TRBJ2-7, with D unclear. Per the germline V gene, CDR1 is SGDLS and CDR2 is YYNGEE. This CDR3 spans 11 amino acids. Trimming left V 3 bases short and J 2 bases short, with 3 bases between. The CDR3 nucleotides read TGTGCCAGCAGCGACACCTACGAGCAGTACTTC. The encoded protein is CASSDTYEQYF. Complete variable domain (other parts from reference TRBV9 and TRBJ2-7): DSGVTQTPKHLITATGQRVTLRCSPRSGDLSVYWYQQSLDQGLQFLIQYYNGEERAKGNILERFSAQQFPDLHSELNLSSLELGDSALYFCASSDTYEQYFGPGTRLTVT.

The rearrangement uses TRBV27 and TRBJ2-7, with D tentatively TRBD1 or TRBD2 (7 bases each). V shed 6 bases and J shed 5 bases, with 17 bases lying between them. The CDR3 contains 14 residues. In germline, CDR1 is MNHEY, CDR2 SMNVEV (reference sequence). The CDR3: CASSSGQGGDEQYF. DNA for the CDR3: TGTGCCAGCAGCAGCGGTCAGGGGGGGGACGAGCAGTACTTC.

This clone has only a few counts. This chain links TRBV19 with TRBJ2-3; either TRBD1 or TRBD2 may supply D (5 bases each). The CDR3 is made up of 15 amino acids. Trimming took 0 bases from V and 5 from J, leaving 12 bases between them. Germline lookup yields CDR1 LNHDA and CDR2 SQIVND (reference sequence). The CDR3 sequence: CASSIEGVSGDTQYF. The CDR3 coding sequence is TGTGCCAGTAGTATAGAGGGGGTCTCGGGAGATACGCAGTATTTT.

This clone was observed once. V usage is TRBV27 and J usage is TRBJ2-7; weak D call: TRBD1 (5 bases). The CDR3 loop spans 12 amino acids. Germline lookup yields CDR1 MNHEY and CDR2 SMNVEV (reference sequence). Trimming shortened V by 0 bases and J by 5 bases, and 5 bases separated the two germline ends. CDR3 sequence reads: CASSLSGDEQYF. CDR3 bases: TGTGCCAGCAGTTTATCAGGGGACGAGCAGTACTTC.

The chain couples TRBV11-2 to TRBJ2-7; D remains ambiguous. V was shortened by 1 base and J by 1 base, with 8 bases between the two germline ends. From germline, CDR1 is SGHAT and CDR2 FQNNGV. The CDR3 has 14 amino acids. The CDR3 sequence is CASSLGRGSYEQYF. In nucleotides, the CDR3 is TGTGCCAGCAGCTTAGGCAGAGGTTCCTACGAGCAGTACTTC.

The V and J genes are TRBV7-6 and TRBJ1-2, with no clear D. Germline V lookup: CDR1 SGHVS, CDR2 FNYEAQ. CDR3 length: 14 amino acids. Trimming took 5 bases from V and 4 from J, leaving 14 bases between them. The CDR3 coding sequence is TGTGCCAGCAGCCCCCGAGGAGCGTCCTATGGCTACACCTTC. Residues: CASSPRGASYGYTF.

This chain connects TRBV12-5 to TRBJ1-5; no clear D gene. Trimming shortened V by 6 bases and J by 3 bases, and 6 bases separated the two germline ends. Germline V gene data show CDR1 as LGHNT and CDR2 as FRNRAP. This CDR3 contains 12 residues. CDR3 nucleotide sequence: TGTGCTAGTGGCCTCACCAATCAGCCCCAGCATTTT. It is translated as CASGLTNQPQHF.

The chain recombines TRBV9 with TRBJ2-5; 8 bases fit TRBD1. Per the germline V gene, CDR1 is SGDLS and CDR2 is YYNGEE. With V trimmed by 1 base and J by 1 base, 12 bases remained unmatched. This CDR3 has 18 residues. The CDR3 region has the DNA TGTGCCAGCAGCGTATCTGCATCACGGACAGGGCTCCAAGAGACCCAGTACTTC. Translated: CASSVSASRTGLQETQYF.

The chain has TRBV27 and TRBJ2-5; D is uncertain. This CDR3 comprises 13 residues. Deletions cut 3 bases from V and 5 bases from J, with 10 bases between. Germline CDR1 is MNHEY and CDR2 is SMNVEV (reference sequence). The CDR3 DNA sequence: TGTGCCAGCAGTTTCGGGTCGGCGGAGACCCAGTACTTC. It specifies CASSFGSAETQYF.

The chain has TRBV28 and TRBJ2-3; D unclear. V lost 4 bases to trimming and J lost 0 bases, with 11 bases between them. The CDR3 is made up of 15 amino acids. CDR1 MDHEN and CDR2 SYDVKM come from the germline V gene. The CDR3 protein is CASSSPSVSTDTQYF. The CDR3, as DNA: TGTGCCAGCAGTTCTCCCTCCGTTAGCACAGATACGCAGTATTTT. The whole variable domain, remainder taken from reference TRBV28 and TRBJ2-3, is DVKVTQSSRYLVKRTGEKVFLECVQDMDHENMFWYRQDPGLGLRLIYFSYDVKMKEKGDIPEGYSVSREKKERFSLILESASTNQTSMYLCASSSPSVSTDTQYFGPGTRLTVL.

The J gene is TRBJ2-7, the V gene TRBV9, with D possibly being TRBD2 (6 bases). The CDR3 is made up of 14 amino acids. V was cut by 0 bases and J by 2 bases, with 9 bases left in between. Germline-derived CDR1 and CDR2 are SGDLS and YYNGEE. The CDR3 DNA is TGTGCCAGCAGCGTAGACGGGAGCCCCTACGAGCAGTACTTC. Encoded protein: CASSVDGSPYEQYF. Full variable domain (remainder filled in from reference TRBV9 and TRBJ2-7): DSGVTQTPKHLITATGQRVTLRCSPRSGDLSVYWYQQSLDQGLQFLIQYYNGEERAKGNILERFSAQQFPDLHSELNLSSLELGDSALYFCASSVDGSPYEQYFGPGTRLTVT.

V is TRBV27 and J is TRBJ2-6; weak D call: TRBD2 (5 bases). Trimming pared 1 base from V and 2 bases from J, leaving 6 bases between. The CDR3 covers 15 residues. Germline values: CDR1 MNHEY, CDR2 SMNVEV (reference sequence). This chain's CDR3 is CASSLLGAGANVLTF. The CDR3 bases are TGTGCCAGCAGTTTATTGGGAGCTGGGGCCAACGTCCTGACTTTC.

J is TRBJ2-2 and V is TRBV5-1; D is undetermined. This CDR3 comprises 12 residues. The V gene's germline CDR1 is SGHRS and CDR2 YFSETQ. Trimming took 8 bases from V and 6 from J, leaving 11 bases between them. The CDR3 sequence: CASYAESGELFF. DNA for the CDR3: TGCGCCAGTTACGCCGAGTCCGGGGAGCTGTTTTTT.

The chain employs TRBV19 and TRBJ2-2; D is possibly TRBD1 (7 bases). The V and J ends lost 7 bases and 6 bases respectively, with 15 bases between them. The germline V gene encodes CDR1 LNHDA and CDR2 SQIVND (reference sequence). CDR3 length: 14 amino acids. DNA of the CDR3: TGTGCCAGTACCGCGGGACAGCCACCCGGGGAGCTGTTTTTT. This encodes CASTAGQPPGELFF.

This clone was recorded once. The rearrangement links TRBV12-5 to TRBJ2-2; no definite D call. CDR3 length: 14 residues. V lost 5 bases and J 4 bases, leaving 11 bases between the germline ends. CDR1 is LGHNT and CDR2 is FRNRAP in the germline V gene. In DNA form, the CDR3 reads TGTGCTAGTGGTCCGCAACCGAGCACCGGGGAGCTGTTTTTT. Translating it yields CASGPQPSTGELFF.